What follows are 17 T cell receptor beta chains derived from one specimen sequenced in a study of control samples from healthy donors and cancer patients (dated by TCRdb to about 2020). Receptor amplification or capture employed the immunoSEQ multiplex PCR assay. TCRdb provides this immuneACCESS table in a form limited to in-frame rearrangements. Some clones are lacking; in checked studies, under half of them reflect an unresolved V gene, and why the rest are absent is not known. The sample records 100,000 to 150,000 clones, around 92% of which are singletons. The biggest ten clones account for 6% to 9.5% of the sample. Sequenced input: PBMCs. Source of these receptors: a man aged 50 or older with head and neck cancer.

This clone was detected once. The chain is built from TRBV18 and TRBJ1-2, with 10 positions matching TRBD1. The CDR3 has 17 amino acids. Germline V gives CDR1 KGHSH, CDR2 LQKENI. V lost 2 bases to trimming and J lost 8 bases; unmatched junction nucleotides: 14. CDR3 protein: CASSPVKVGGTGDGYTF. CDR3 sequence (DNA): TGTGCCAGCTCACCAGTGAAGGTTGGCGGGACAGGGGACGGCTACACCTTC.

The chain recombines TRBV5-4 with TRBJ2-6; possible D gene TRBD2, 5 bases. With 10 bases removed from V and 0 bases from J, the gap between germline ends came to 14 bases. The CDR3 has 15 amino acids. Germline CDR1 reads SGHNT; CDR2 reads YYREEE (reference sequence). Here the CDR3 reads CAVEAGLSGANVLTF. CDR3 sequence (DNA): TGTGCCGTGGAGGCGGGCCTCTCTGGGGCCAACGTCCTGACTTTC.

This rearrangement joins TRBV5-1 to TRBJ2-7; 11 bases match TRBD2. The CDR3 spans 17 residues. Germline assignment: CDR1 SGHRS and CDR2 YFSETQ. Trimming took 6 bases from V and 2 from J; bases not matched to a gene: 13. The CDR3, as DNA: TGCGCCAGCAAGGGGGTGACTAGCGGGATCTCCACCTACGAGCAGTACTTC. Its translation: CASKGVTSGISTYEQYF.

This clone was recorded only once. The V call is TRBV7-9, the J call TRBJ1-6; D unclear. From germline, CDR1 is SEHNR and CDR2 FQNEAQ (reference sequence). The V and J ends lost 3 bases and 8 bases respectively, with 8 bases between them. The CDR3 loop spans 13 amino acids. This CDR3 reads CASSLEEDSPLHF. The CDR3 DNA reads TGTGCCAGCAGCTTGGAAGAAGATTCACCCCTCCACTTT.

The CDR3 protein is CATLAGGPENEQFF. CDR3 coding DNA: TGTGCCACCCTAGCGGGAGGGCCGGAAAATGAGCAGTTCTTC. The chain combines TRBV19 with TRBJ2-1; TRBD2 aligns across 12 bases. Germline CDR1 reads LNHDA; CDR2 reads SQIVND (reference sequence). Germline trimming cut 10 bases from V and 7 bases from J; bases unmatched to any gene: 8. CDR3 size: 14 residues.

This clone was seen only once. V is TRBV7-9 and J is TRBJ2-7; no reliable D call. V lost 1 base and J lost 5, with 12 bases in between. The CDR3 totals 14 residues. The germline gives CDR1 SEHNR, CDR2 FQNEAQ (reference sequence). CDR3 nucleotides: TGTGCCAGCAGCTTAGGCTCCAGCGCCCACGAGCAGTACTTC. It specifies CASSLGSSAHEQYF.

This rearrangement joins TRBV2 to TRBJ1-2; D may be TRBD1 (6 bases). The germline V gene has CDR1 SNHLY and CDR2 FYNNEI. This CDR3 spans 14 amino acids. The CDR3 nucleotides read TGTGCATGTGAACCAGGGGTACGAAACTATGGCTACACCTTC. This translates into CACEPGVRNYGYTF.

V gene TRBV19 combines with J gene TRBJ2-7, with unresolved D. The length of the CDR3 is 13 residues. The germline V gene has CDR1 LNHDA and CDR2 SQIVND (reference sequence). V lost 6 bases, J lost 5 bases, and 14 bases lay in between. This CDR3 reads CASSPTFDHEQYF. CDR3 DNA sequence: TGTGCCAGTAGCCCAACTTTCGATCACGAGCAGTACTTC.

This chain joins TRBV6-5 and TRBJ2-1; maybe TRBD1 (6 bases). V gave up 7 bases and J gave up 4 bases, with 17 bases separating them. The CDR3 has 15 amino acids. The V gene's germline CDR1 is MNHEY and CDR2 SVGAGI. In DNA, the CDR3 is TGTGCCAGCACTCCATTGGACAGATTGTACAATGAGCAGTTCTTC. The encoded protein is CASTPLDRLYNEQFF.

J is TRBJ1-6 and V is TRBV6-1, with D possibly matching TRBD1 (6 bases). The CDR3 contains 16 residues. Germline V CDR1 and CDR2: MNHNS, SASEGT. The V gene lost 3 bases and the J gene lost 7 bases, with 16 bases spanning the gap. This chain's CDR3 is CASSEDRLLGNSPLHF. CDR3 in DNA: TGTGCCAGCAGTGAGGACAGACTGTTAGGAAATTCACCCCTCCACTTT.

V gene TRBV5-6 combines with J gene TRBJ2-5; D unclear. Trimming shortened V by 2 bases and J by 2 bases, and 7 bases separated the two germline ends. Germline CDR1 is SGHDT and CDR2 is YYEEEE. CDR3 length: 13 amino acids. DNA of the CDR3: TGTGCCAGCAGCTTTTCGAGACAAGAGACCCAGTACTTC. The encoded protein is CASSFSRQETQYF.

The chain is built from TRBV6-5 and TRBJ2-3; TRBD1 matches at 8 bases. J gave up 4 bases and V 6 bases, and 9 bases lay outside the gene matches. Germline CDR1 and CDR2: MNHEY and SVGAGI. This CDR3 region has 15 residues. The DNA for the CDR3 is TGTGCCAGCAGCATCGGACAGGGTGCGCCAGATACGCAGTATTTT. Its translation: CASSIGQGAPDTQYF.

This rearrangement joins TRBV10-3 to TRBJ2-7; 9 bases agree with TRBD1. After removal of 5 bases from V and 3 bases from J, the junction contained 2 bases not matched to a gene. In germline, CDR1 is ENHRY, CDR2 SYGVKD. The CDR3 has 13 amino acids. The CDR3 DNA follows: TGTGCCATCAGTAGGGACAGGGACTACGAGCAGTACTTC. Protein product: CAISRDRDYEQYF.

The J gene is TRBJ1-2, the V gene TRBV6-5, with 9 bases that match TRBD1. Trimming at V came to 8 bases and at J to 6 bases, leaving 13 bases not matched to a gene. Germline CDR1 reads MNHEY; CDR2 reads SVGAGI. This CDR3 is 15 amino acids long. CDR3 loop: CASWGTGQGVNGYTF. CDR3 coding DNA: TGTGCCAGCTGGGGGACGGGACAGGGAGTAAATGGCTACACCTTC.

This chain uses TRBV7-3 with TRBJ1-1; D may be TRBD1 (5 bases). V lost 5 bases and J lost 5, with 12 bases in between. CDR1 and CDR2 from the germline V gene are SGHTA and FQGTGA. This CDR3 has 13 amino acids. The CDR3 DNA follows: TGTGCCAGCAGCGGGACTGAAGGTACTGAAGCTTTCTTT. Amino acid sequence: CASSGTEGTEAFF. The full variable domain, rest sourced from reference TRBV7-3 and TRBJ1-1, is GAGVSQTPSNKVTEKGKYVELRCDPISGHTALYWYRQSLGQGPEFLIYFQGTGAADDSGLPNDRFFAVRPEGSVSTLKIQRTERGDSAVYLCASSGTEGTEAFFGQGTRLTVV.

The rearrangement uses TRBV19 and TRBJ2-1; no reliable D call. There are 13 residues in the CDR3. The V end was cut by 5 bases, the J end by 4 bases, with 9 bases between. Germline loops: CDR1 LNHDA, CDR2 SQIVND (reference sequence). DNA of the CDR3: TGTGCCAGTAGTCGAGACTCATACAATGAGCAGTTCTTC. It specifies CASSRDSYNEQFF.

The gene calls are TRBV7-8 and TRBJ1-1; tentatively, D is TRBD1 (5 bases). CDR1 and CDR2 from the germline V gene are SGHVS and FQNEAQ. The CDR3 covers 13 residues. Trimming took off 1 base at V and 5 bases at J, with 8 bases between the two ends. The CDR3 DNA follows: TGTGCCAGCAGCTTAGGGAAGGGGACTGAAGCTTTCTTT. Translated, it gives CASSLGKGTEAFF.